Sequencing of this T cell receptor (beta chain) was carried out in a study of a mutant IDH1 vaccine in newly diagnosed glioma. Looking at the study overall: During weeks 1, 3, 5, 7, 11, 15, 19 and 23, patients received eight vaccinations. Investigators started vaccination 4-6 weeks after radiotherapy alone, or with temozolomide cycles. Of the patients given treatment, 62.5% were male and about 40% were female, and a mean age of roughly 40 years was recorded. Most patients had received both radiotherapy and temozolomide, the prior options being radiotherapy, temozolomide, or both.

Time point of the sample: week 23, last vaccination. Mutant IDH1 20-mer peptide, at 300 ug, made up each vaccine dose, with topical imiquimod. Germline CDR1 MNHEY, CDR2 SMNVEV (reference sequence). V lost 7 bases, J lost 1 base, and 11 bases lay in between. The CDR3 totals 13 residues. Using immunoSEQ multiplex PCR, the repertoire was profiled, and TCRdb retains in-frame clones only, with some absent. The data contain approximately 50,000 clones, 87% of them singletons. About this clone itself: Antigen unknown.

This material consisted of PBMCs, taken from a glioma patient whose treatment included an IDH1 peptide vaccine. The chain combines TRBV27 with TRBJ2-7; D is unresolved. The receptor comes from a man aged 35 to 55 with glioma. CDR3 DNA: TGTGCCAGCACTTCACCTGGATCCTACGAGCAGTACTTC. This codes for CASTSPGSYEQYF.